These T cell receptor beta chains were read from a single sample in a study of blood T cells in healthy people across ages. TCRdb reprocessed the 5' RACE reads with MiXCR, giving one entry per CDR3 protein. The data contain about 1,500,000 distinct CDR3 sequences, under 30% of them singletons. Sequenced input: blood. These receptors all stem from a woman aged 30 to 39 in good health. Each CDR3 is given with its conserved first and last residue. Fields, in order: V gene, clone size, D gene, J gene, CDR3 protein, CDR3 DNA. The D gene is left open where the match is weak. Not every row has a clone size; where given, it reads once, few, many or a size class.

V: TRBV4-2; size: once; D: -; J: TRBJ2-7; CDR3: CTSRWQGEQVNEQYF; DNA: TGTACCAGCCGCTGGCAGGGAGAACAAGTAAACGAGCAGTACTTC
V: TRBV6-5; size: few; D: -; J: TRBJ2-5; CDR3: CASSPLGGLQETQYF; DNA: TGTGCCAGCAGCCCGCTCGGGGGGCTCCAAGAGACCCAGTACTTC
V: TRBV12-3/TRBV12-4; size: -; D: TRBD1; J: TRBJ1-1; CDR3: CATYRGPGTEAFF; DNA: TGTGCCACCTACAGGGGCCCCGGCACTGAAGCTTTCTTT
V: TRBV4-1; size: many; D: -; J: TRBJ2-7; CDR3: CASSQESATAYEQYF; DNA: TGCGCCAGCAGCCAAGAGTCCGCGACAGCCTACGAGCAGTACTTC
V: TRBV7-2; size: few; D: -; J: TRBJ2-1; CDR3: CASSLASTSYNEQFF; DNA: TGTGCCAGCAGCTTAGCGAGCACCTCATACAATGAGCAGTTCTTC
V: TRBV6-2/TRBV6-3; size: few; D: -; J: TRBJ2-4; CDR3: CASTPILAKNIQYF; DNA: TGTGCCAGCACCCCGATTTTAGCCAAAAACATTCAGTACTTC
V: TRBV20-1; size: many; D: -; J: TRBJ2-5; CDR3: CSARVGQLSVKTQYF; DNA: TGCAGTGCCAGAGTGGGGCAGTTATCTGTAAAGACCCAGTACTTC
V: TRBV6-1; size: many; D: -; J: TRBJ2-7; CDR3: CASSDMDRAYEQYF; DNA: TGTGCCAGCAGTGACATGGACAGAGCCTACGAGCAGTACTTC
V: TRBV5-6; size: -; D: -; J: TRBJ2-3; CDR3: CASSPLGGGAADTQYF; DNA: TGTGCCAGCAGCCCCCTGGGAGGGGGGGCCGCAGATACGCAGTATTTT
V: TRBV21-1; size: -; D: -; J: TRBJ2-3; CDR3: CASSKGSFTDTQYF; DNA: TGTGCCAGCAGCAAAGGGTCATTCACAGATACGCAGTATTTT
V: TRBV5-1; size: -; D: TRBD2; J: TRBJ2-3; CDR3: CASSPLAGAADTQYF; DNA: TGCGCCAGCAGCCCGCTAGCGGGGGCGGCAGATACGCAGTATTTT
V: TRBV7-6; size: few; D: -; J: TRBJ2-5; CDR3: CASNGDEEETQYF; DNA: TGTGCCAGCAACGGGGATGAGGAAGAGACCCAGTACTTC
V: TRBV2; size: -; D: -; J: TRBJ2-1; CDR3: CASSPANLYNEQFF; DNA: TGTGCCAGCAGCCCAGCCAACCTCTACAATGAGCAGTTCTTC
V: TRBV3-1; size: -; D: -; J: TRBJ2-5; CDR3: CASGAQSPTVAQYF; DNA: TGTGCCAGCGGTGCTCAGAGCCCAACGGTGGCCCAGTACTTC
V: TRBV15; size: -; D: -; J: TRBJ2-5; CDR3: CATSRDRETLYF; DNA: TGCGCCACCAGCAGAGATAGGGAGACCCTGTACTTC
V: TRBV5-1; size: -; D: TRBD1; J: TRBJ1-1; CDR3: CASSFEGALSTEAFF; DNA: TGCGCCAGCAGCTTCGAGGGGGCTTTGAGCACTGAAGCTTTCTTT